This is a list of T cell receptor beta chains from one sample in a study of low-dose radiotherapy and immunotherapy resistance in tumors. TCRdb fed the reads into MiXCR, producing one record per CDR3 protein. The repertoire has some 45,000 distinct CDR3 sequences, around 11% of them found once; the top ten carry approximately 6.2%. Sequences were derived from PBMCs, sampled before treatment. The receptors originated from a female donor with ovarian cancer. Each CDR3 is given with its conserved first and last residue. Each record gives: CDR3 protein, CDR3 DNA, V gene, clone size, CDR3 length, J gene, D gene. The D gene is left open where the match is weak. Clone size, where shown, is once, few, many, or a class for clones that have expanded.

CASTRQGNYGYTF TGTGCCAGTACGAGACAGGGGAACTATGGCTACACCTTC TRBV19 many 13 TRBJ1-2 TRBD1
CSASRDREYTDTQYF TGCAGTGCTTCGCGGGACAGGGAATATACAGATACGCAGTATTTT TRBV20-1 many 15 TRBJ2-3 TRBD1
CAISESSSLRQGVPLHF TGTGCCATCAGTGAGTCATCCTCTTTAAGACAGGGGGTACCCCTCCACTTT TRBV10-3 few 17 TRBJ1-6 TRBD1
CSARQAATTNEKLFF TGCAGTGCTAGACAGGCCGCGACAACTAATGAAAAACTGTTTTTT TRBV20-1 many 15 TRBJ1-4 .
CASSLSGSSGNTIYF TGTGCCAGCAGTTTGTCAGGGAGCTCTGGAAACACCATATATTTT TRBV12-3/TRBV12-4 many 15 TRBJ1-3 .
CASSLDENTEAFF TGTGCCAGCAGCTTAGACGAGAACACTGAAGCTTTCTTT TRBV12-3/TRBV12-4 many 13 TRBJ1-1 .
CASRGDRGQETQYF TGTGCCAGCAGGGGAGACAGGGGCCAAGAGACCCAGTACTTC TRBV6-2/TRBV6-3 many 14 TRBJ2-5 TRBD1
CASSHGWGMKDNEQFF TGCGCCAGCAGTCATGGTTGGGGGATGAAGGACAATGAGCAGTTCTTC TRBV23-1 . 16 TRBJ2-1 .
CAISFGDTSNTGELFF TGTGCCATCAGTTTCGGAGACACTTCGAACACCGGGGAGCTGTTTTTT TRBV10-3 many 16 TRBJ2-2 .
CAISERENHNSPLHF TGTGCCATCAGTGAGAGGGAGAACCATAATTCACCCCTCCACTTT TRBV10-3 many 15 TRBJ1-6 .
CASSSLAGARNEQFF TGCGCCAGCAGCTCCTTAGCGGGAGCTAGGAATGAGCAGTTCTTC TRBV5-1 . 15 TRBJ2-1 TRBD2
CASKAGGPTYNEQFF TGTGCCAGTAAGGCGGGGGGACCAACCTACAATGAGCAGTTCTTC TRBV19 many 15 TRBJ2-1 TRBD2
CSATPGTGDNEQFF TGCAGTGCGACACCCGGGACAGGGGACAATGAGCAGTTCTTC TRBV20-1 many 14 TRBJ2-1 TRBD1
CASSLPGGETQYF TGTGCTAGCAGCTTACCCGGGGGGGAGACCCAGTACTTC TRBV7-7 many 13 TRBJ2-5 TRBD2
CASSARDRNTGELFF TGTGCCAGCAGCGCCCGGGACAGGAACACCGGGGAGCTGTTTTTT TRBV9 many 15 TRBJ2-2 TRBD1
CASSGTGLAGELFF TGTGCCAGCTCTGGGACAGGGCTCGCCGGGGAGCTGTTTTTT TRBV18 many 14 TRBJ2-2 TRBD1
CASSNRDSLNSPLHF TGTGCCAGCAGTAACCGGGACAGCTTGAATTCACCCCTCCACTTT TRBV27 many 15 TRBJ1-6 TRBD1
CSASMGASYNEQFF TGCAGTGCTAGCATGGGGGCCTCCTACAATGAGCAGTTCTTC TRBV20-1 many 14 TRBJ2-1 .